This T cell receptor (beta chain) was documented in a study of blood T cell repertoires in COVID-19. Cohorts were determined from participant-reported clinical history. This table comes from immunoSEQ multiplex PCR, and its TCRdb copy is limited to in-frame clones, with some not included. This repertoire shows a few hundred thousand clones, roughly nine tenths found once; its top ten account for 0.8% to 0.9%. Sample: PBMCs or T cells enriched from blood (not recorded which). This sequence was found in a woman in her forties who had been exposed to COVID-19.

The CDR3 here is CASSYSAGGYNEQFF. In nucleotides, the CDR3 is TGTGCCAGCAGTTACTCGGCGGGAGGATACAATGAGCAGTTCTTC. This chain links TRBV6-5 with TRBJ2-1; 8 nucleotides agree with TRBD2. Germline V gives CDR1 MNHEY, CDR2 SVGAGI. The ends lost 0 bases at V and 4 bases at J; junction bases unmatched: 2. The length of the CDR3 is 15 residues.